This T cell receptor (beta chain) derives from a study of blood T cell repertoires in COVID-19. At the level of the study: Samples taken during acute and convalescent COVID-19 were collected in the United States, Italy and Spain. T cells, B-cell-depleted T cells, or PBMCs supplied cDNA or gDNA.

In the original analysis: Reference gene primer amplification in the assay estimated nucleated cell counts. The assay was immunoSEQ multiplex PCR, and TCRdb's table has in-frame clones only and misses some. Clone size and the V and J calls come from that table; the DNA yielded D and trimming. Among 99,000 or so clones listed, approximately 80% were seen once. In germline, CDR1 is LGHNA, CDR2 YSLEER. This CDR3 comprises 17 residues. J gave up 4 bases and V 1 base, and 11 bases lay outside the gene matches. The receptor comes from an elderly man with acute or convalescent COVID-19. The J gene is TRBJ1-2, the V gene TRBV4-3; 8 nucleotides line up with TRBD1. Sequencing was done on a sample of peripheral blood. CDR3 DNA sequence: TGCGCCAGCAGCCAAGGGAGCGGACAGGGCTTCCCCTATGGCTACACCTTC. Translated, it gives CASSQGSGQGFPYGYTF.